This T cell receptor (beta chain) originates from a study of shared clonotypes between healthy human individuals. Study-level background: A couple of female and a few male donors aged 18 to 49 were enrolled. The study used three CD4 naive, three CD4 memory, two CD8 naive and one CD8 memory plate per donor.

Clones were sequenced by immunoSEQ multiplex PCR, and TCRdb holds only the in-frame ones, with some missing. This table has 2 million to 3 million clones, around 90% appearing once. The CDR3 is 14 residues long. The germline V gene has CDR1 SNHLY and CDR2 FYNNEI. In this sample, this clone turned up once. Its specificity is unknown. Relative to the germline gene, one junction end is altered; a read error may explain this. This specimen includes other DNA sequences encoding the same CDR3. Study findings and constraints: Researchers sampled blood only, noting tissue repertoires likely differ.

The sequencing sample was made of naive CD4+ T cells sorted from blood. Indicated subset: CD45RA+ positively selected. The rearrangement joins TRBV2 to TRBJ1-2; 12 bases line up with TRBD1. The receptor was isolated from a young man in good health. CDR3 DNA sequence: TGTGCTAGCAGTGAACGGGGGACAGGGGGCCGCTACACCTTC. Residues: CASSERGTGGRYTF.